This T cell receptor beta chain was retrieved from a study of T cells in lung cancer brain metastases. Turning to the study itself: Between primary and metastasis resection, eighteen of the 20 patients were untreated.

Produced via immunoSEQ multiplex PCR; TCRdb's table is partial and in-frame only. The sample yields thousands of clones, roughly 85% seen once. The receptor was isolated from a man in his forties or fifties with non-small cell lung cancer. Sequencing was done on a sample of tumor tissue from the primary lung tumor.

CDR3 residues: CASGWSGASTDTQYF. In DNA form, the CDR3 reads TGTGCTAGTGGTTGGTCAGGGGCCAGCACAGATACGCAGTATTTT. The V and J genes are TRBV12-5 and TRBJ2-3, with D possibly TRBD1 on 6 matching bases. CDR1 is LGHNT, CDR2 FRNRAP, per germline. The length of the CDR3 is 15 residues. V lost 4 bases, J lost 0 bases, and 11 bases lay in between.